Shown below are 19 T cell receptor beta chains from a single sample sequenced in a study of blood T cell repertoires in COVID-19. Here immunoSEQ multiplex PCR was the method, and the copy in TCRdb shows in-frame clones only, minus some. This table holds about 57,000 clones, about 90% found once. Sequencing was done on a sample of peripheral blood. These receptors were taken from a human donor in a cohort sampled during active COVID-19.

This sequence joins TRBV19 and TRBJ2-2, with 9 bases fitting TRBD1. CDR3 length: 16 residues. Trimming took 4 bases from V and 7 from J; bases not matched to a gene: 10. Germline values: CDR1 LNHDA, CDR2 SQIVND (reference sequence). CDR3 DNA sequence: TGTGCCAGTAGTACGATACAGGGGGCTCAGGACGGGGAGCTGTTTTTT. Protein product: CASSTIQGAQDGELFF.

V gene TRBV29-1 combines with J gene TRBJ2-2; D remains unclear. The length of the CDR3 is 11 residues. Germline CDR1 SQVTM, CDR2 ANQGSEA. Trimming removed 4 bases from V and 3 bases from J, with 3 bases in between. DNA for the CDR3: TGCAGCGTTGCGGACACCGGGGAGCTGTTTTTT. Translated, it gives CSVADTGELFF.

J is TRBJ1-3 and V is TRBV4-1, with D possibly being TRBD1 (6 bases). Germline V lookup: CDR1 MGHRA, CDR2 YSYEKL. CDR3 length: 15 amino acids. V was trimmed by 1 base and J by 7 bases, leaving 14 bases between them. The CDR3 region has the DNA TGCGCCAGCAGCCAAGCGGGCGGGGGCAGGAACACCATATATTTT. It specifies CASSQAGGGRNTIYF.

This clone was detected once. The rearrangement links TRBV6-6 to TRBJ2-3, with a weak D call TRBD1 (5 bases). The germline gives CDR1 MNHNY, CDR2 SVGAGI (reference sequence). V dropped 4 bases and J dropped 1 base, with 12 bases sitting between them. The CDR3 covers 15 residues. The CDR3 DNA reads TGTGCCAGCAGTTCCAGGGCCACGGGCACAGATACGCAGTATTTT. Encoded protein: CASSSRATGTDTQYF.

The gene calls are TRBV28 and TRBJ1-6, with TRBD1 identical over 7 bases. Trimming at V came to 4 bases and at J to 3 bases, leaving 6 bases not matched to a gene. Germline V gene sequence: CDR1 MDHEN, CDR2 SYDVKM. CDR3 length equals 16 residues. CDR3 coding DNA: TGTGCCAGCAGTTCAGGACAGGCCGTCTATAATTCACCCCTCCACTTT. This sequence encodes CASSSGQAVYNSPLHF.

This clone appeared once. V usage is TRBV11-2 and J usage is TRBJ1-4; D is ambiguous. Trimming shortened V by 4 bases and J by 7 bases, and 4 bases separated the two germline ends. This CDR3 is 11 amino acids long. CDR1 is SGHAT and CDR2 is FQNNGV in the germline V gene. DNA for the CDR3: TGTGCCAGCAGCTCCGGTGAAAAACTGTTTTTT. This codes for CASSSGEKLFF.

This clone was counted a few times. This chain joins TRBV2 and TRBJ2-3, with 8 bases aligning to TRBD1. V was pared by 4 bases and J by 0 bases, with 3 bases of the junction left unmatched. CDR1 is SNHLY and CDR2 is FYNNEI in the germline V gene. The CDR3 totals 15 residues. CDR3 bases: TGTGCCAGCAGTGGGGACAGGACAAGCACAGATACGCAGTATTTT. This encodes CASSGDRTSTDTQYF.

This clone was found once. The chain carries TRBV15 and TRBJ1-2; D call uncertain. The CDR3 is made up of 17 amino acids. Trimming left V 3 bases short and J 1 base short, with 18 bases between. Looked up from germline, CDR1 is LNHNV and CDR2 is YYDKDF (reference sequence). The CDR3 sequence: CATSREEILNYNYGYTF. The CDR3 DNA follows: TGTGCCACCAGCAGGGAAGAAATACTAAATTATAACTATGGCTACACCTTC.

The J gene is TRBJ1-2, the V gene TRBV5-1; 10 nucleotides align to TRBD1. This CDR3 is built from 14 residues. Trimming took 2 bases from V and 3 from J; bases not matched to a gene: 1. CDR1 and CDR2 (germline): SGHRS, YFSETQ. CDR3 loop: CASSFGTGDYGYTF. The CDR3 nucleotides read TGCGCCAGCAGCTTTGGGACAGGGGACTATGGCTACACCTTC.

The chain is built from TRBV7-2 and TRBJ2-3; 15 bases fit TRBD2. J lost 8 bases, V lost 5 bases, and 5 bases had no gene match. From germline, CDR1 is SGHTA and CDR2 FQGNSA. CDR3 length: 15 residues. The CDR3 loop is CASSHRTSGGGTQYF. For the CDR3, the DNA is TGTGCCAGCAGCCACAGGACTAGCGGGGGGGGTACGCAGTATTTT.

The chain recombines TRBV12-3 or TRBV12-4 with TRBJ1-1; TRBD1 is a possible D gene (5 bases). Trimming removed 5 bases at V and 7 bases at J, with 14 bases between. This CDR3 region has 13 residues. The CDR3 reads CASSPARQLEAFF. CDR3 sequence (DNA): TGTGCCAGCAGTCCTGCCCGACAGCTTGAAGCTTTCTTT.

The chain has TRBV7-2 and TRBJ2-3; 9 bases align to TRBD2. J lost 7 bases, V lost 5 bases, and 13 bases had no gene match. The CDR3 is 16 residues long. The germline V gene encodes CDR1 SGHTA and CDR2 FQGNSA. The CDR3 reads CASSGGRSGGINTQYF. The CDR3 coding sequence is TGTGCCAGCAGCGGCGGCAGAAGCGGGGGGATAAATACGCAGTATTTT.

In this sample, this clone turned up a few times. V usage is TRBV7-8 and J usage is TRBJ1-6; no clear D gene. V was shortened by 3 bases and J by 7 bases, with 4 bases between the two germline ends. The CDR3 totals 12 residues. The V gene's germline CDR1 is SGHVS and CDR2 FQNEAQ. The CDR3 nucleotides read TGTGCCAGCAGCTTCGTGAATTCACCCCTCCACTTT. Translation gives CASSFVNSPLHF.

The V gene is TRBV4-2, the J gene TRBJ2-7; D not certain. V was trimmed by 0 bases and J by 7 bases, leaving 19 bases between them. This CDR3 has 16 amino acids. Germline V gene lookup returns CDR1 LGHNA and CDR2 YNFKEQ. CDR3 DNA sequence: TGTGCCAGCAGCCAAGACGCCCTTACAGAGCAGGCTGAGCAGTACTTC. Residues: CASSQDALTEQAEQYF.

The genes are TRBV28 and TRBJ1-2, with D maybe TRBD1 (5 bases). The CDR3 runs 15 residues. Germline V gene data show CDR1 as MDHEN and CDR2 as SYDVKM. V lost 5 bases to trimming and J lost 2 bases, with 15 bases between them. CDR3 in amino acids: CASSLGGSGNYGYTF. In DNA form, the CDR3 reads TGTGCCAGCAGTCTGGGGGGGAGCGGCAACTATGGCTACACCTTC.

The chain carries TRBV4-1 and TRBJ2-5; 11 bases line up with TRBD2. Per the germline V gene, CDR1 is MGHRA and CDR2 is YSYEKL. The ends lost 1 base at V and 5 bases at J; junction bases unmatched: 6. The CDR3 is made up of 16 amino acids. In DNA, the CDR3 is TGCGCCAGCAGCCAAGGTAGCGGGAGGGCCTGGGAGACCCAGTACTTC. It specifies CASSQGSGRAWETQYF.

CDR3 amino acids: CASSLEARAYGYTF. The CDR3 DNA is TGTGCCAGCAGCTTAGAAGCCAGGGCCTATGGCTACACCTTC. V gene TRBV7-2 combines with J gene TRBJ1-2; the D gene is possibly TRBD1 (5 bases). Germline V gene sequence: CDR1 SGHTA, CDR2 FQGNSA. This CDR3 has 14 residues. The V gene lost 1 base and the J gene lost 4 bases, with 10 bases spanning the gap.

This chain connects TRBV6-5 to TRBJ2-1; D possibly corresponds to TRBD2 (6 bases). V lost 2 bases and J 9 bases, leaving 17 bases between the germline ends. The CDR3 length is 15 residues. Looked up from germline, CDR1 is MNHEY and CDR2 is SVGAGI. Here the CDR3 DNA reads TGTGCCAGCAGTTACACCTACGGAGGGCCCGGTGAGCAGTTCTTC. Its protein is CASSYTYGGPGEQFF.

This clone was seen only once. The rearrangement links TRBV7-9 to TRBJ1-1, with unresolved D. This CDR3 is 13 amino acids long. Per germline, CDR1 SEHNR and CDR2 FQNEAQ (reference sequence). V lost 5 bases and J lost 0, with 7 bases in between. CDR3 in amino acids: CASSHAVNTEAFF. The CDR3 DNA reads TGTGCCAGCAGCCACGCAGTGAACACTGAAGCTTTCTTT.